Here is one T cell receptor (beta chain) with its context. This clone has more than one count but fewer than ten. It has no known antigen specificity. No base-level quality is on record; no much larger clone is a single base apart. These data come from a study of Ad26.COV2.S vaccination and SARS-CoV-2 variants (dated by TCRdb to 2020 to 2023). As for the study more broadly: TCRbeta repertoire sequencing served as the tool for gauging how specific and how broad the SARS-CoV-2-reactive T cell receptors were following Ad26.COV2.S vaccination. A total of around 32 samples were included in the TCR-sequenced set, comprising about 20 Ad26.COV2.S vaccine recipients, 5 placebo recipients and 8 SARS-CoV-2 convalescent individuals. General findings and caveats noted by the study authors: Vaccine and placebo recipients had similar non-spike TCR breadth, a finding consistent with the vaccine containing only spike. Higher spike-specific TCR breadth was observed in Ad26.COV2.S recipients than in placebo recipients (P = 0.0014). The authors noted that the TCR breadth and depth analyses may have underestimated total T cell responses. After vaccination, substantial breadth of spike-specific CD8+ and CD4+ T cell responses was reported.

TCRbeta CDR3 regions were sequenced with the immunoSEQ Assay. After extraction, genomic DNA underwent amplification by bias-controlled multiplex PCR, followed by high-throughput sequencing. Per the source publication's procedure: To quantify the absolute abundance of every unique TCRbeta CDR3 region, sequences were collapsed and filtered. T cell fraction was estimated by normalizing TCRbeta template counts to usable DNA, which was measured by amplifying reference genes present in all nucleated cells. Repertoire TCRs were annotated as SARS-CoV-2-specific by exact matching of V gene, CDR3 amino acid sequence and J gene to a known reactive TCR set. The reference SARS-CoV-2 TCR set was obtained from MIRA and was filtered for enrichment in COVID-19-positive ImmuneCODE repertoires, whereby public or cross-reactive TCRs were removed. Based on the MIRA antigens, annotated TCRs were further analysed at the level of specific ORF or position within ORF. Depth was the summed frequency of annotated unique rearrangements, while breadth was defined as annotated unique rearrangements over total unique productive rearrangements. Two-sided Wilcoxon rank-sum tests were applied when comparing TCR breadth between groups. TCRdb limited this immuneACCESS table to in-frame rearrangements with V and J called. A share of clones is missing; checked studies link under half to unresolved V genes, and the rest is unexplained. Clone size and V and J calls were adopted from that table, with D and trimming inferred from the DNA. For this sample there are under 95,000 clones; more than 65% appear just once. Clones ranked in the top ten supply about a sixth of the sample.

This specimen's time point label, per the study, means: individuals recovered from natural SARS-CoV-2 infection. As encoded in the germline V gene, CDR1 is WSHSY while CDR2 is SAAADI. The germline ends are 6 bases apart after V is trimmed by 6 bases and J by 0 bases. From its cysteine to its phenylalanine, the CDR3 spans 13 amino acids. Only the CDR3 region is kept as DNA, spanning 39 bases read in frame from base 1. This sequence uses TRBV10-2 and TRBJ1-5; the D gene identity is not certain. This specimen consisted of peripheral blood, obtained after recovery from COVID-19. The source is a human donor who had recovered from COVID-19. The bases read TGCGCCAGCAGACCATATAGCAATCAGCCCCAGCATTTT. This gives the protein CASRPYSNQPQHF.